A selection of T cell receptor beta chains follows, all from one sample in a study of T cell responses to AZD1222 COVID-19 vaccine. The data were produced by immunoSEQ multiplex PCR, yet TCRdb's version contains in-frame clones alone and is incomplete. This table holds about 130,000 clones, about 92% found once. Sequenced here: peripheral blood, sampled on day 0 of AZD1222 vaccination. Every receptor here comes from an adult in good health. Both conserved end residues are part of each CDR3. A D gene is named only where the DNA matches it firmly. The size of a clone is reported for some rows only, either as once, few or many, or as a class for expanded clones.

TGTGCCAGCAGTCTCCGGGACGGATGGAGCTCTGGAAACACCATATATTTT	CASSLRDGWSSGNTIYF	TRBV5-6	-	-	TRBJ1-3
TGTGCCAGTAGTATCTCAAGGGGCCGGGGCAATCAGCCCCAGCATTTT	CASSISRGRGNQPQHF	TRBV19	-	-	TRBJ1-5
TGCGCCAGCGGGACAGGGAATCAGCCCCAGCATTTT	CASGTGNQPQHF	TRBV10-2	few	TRBD1	TRBJ1-5
TGTGCCAGTAGTATGGGACCTCAAACAGATACGCAGTATTTT	CASSMGPQTDTQYF	TRBV19	once	-	TRBJ2-3
TGCAGTGCTAGTCGGCTCCGAGGGGATGGCTACACCTTC	CSASRLRGDGYTF	TRBV20-1	-	-	TRBJ1-2
TGTGCCAGCAATCCCAGGGGAGGTCAGGAGACCCAGTACTTC	CASNPRGGQETQYF	TRBV5-4	-	-	TRBJ2-5
TGCGCCAGCAGGAGTGGGGATACGCAGTATTTT	CASRSGDTQYF	TRBV10-1	-	-	TRBJ2-3
TGTGCCAGCAGTGATATCCGGGACACAGATACGCAGTATTTT	CASSDIRDTDTQYF	TRBV2	-	-	TRBJ2-3
TGCGCCAGCAGGTTTTGCTATGGCTACACCTTC	CASRFCYGYTF	TRBV23-1	-	-	TRBJ1-2
TGTGCCAGCAGCAATCGAACAGGGGCCCTCTATGGCTACACCTTC	CASSNRTGALYGYTF	TRBV7-8	once	TRBD1	TRBJ1-2
TGCAGCGCGACGAAAACCGGGACCGCGGATAATGAAGCTTTCTTT	CSATKTGTADNEAFF	TRBV29-1	-	-	TRBJ1-1
TGTGCCAGCAGTGTCCAGACAGGGGCGAACACTGAAGCTTTCTTT	CASSVQTGANTEAFF	TRBV2	-	TRBD1	TRBJ1-1
TGTGCCAGCAGCCATGACAGGGTGAGCTATGGCTACACCTTC	CASSHDRVSYGYTF	TRBV5-4	-	TRBD1	TRBJ1-2
TGCGCCAGCAGTCTACGCTTACAAGAGACCCAGTACTTC	CASSLRLQETQYF	TRBV5-1	-	-	TRBJ2-5